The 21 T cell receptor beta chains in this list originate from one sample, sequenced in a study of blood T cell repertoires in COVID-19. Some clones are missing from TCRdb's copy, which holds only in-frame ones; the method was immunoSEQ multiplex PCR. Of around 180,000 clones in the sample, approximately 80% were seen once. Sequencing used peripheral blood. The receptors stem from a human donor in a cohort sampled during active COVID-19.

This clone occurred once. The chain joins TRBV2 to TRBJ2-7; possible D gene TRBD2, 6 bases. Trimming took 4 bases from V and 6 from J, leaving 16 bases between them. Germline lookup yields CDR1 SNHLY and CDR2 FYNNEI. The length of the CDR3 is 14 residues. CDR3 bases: TGTGCCAGCAGTGTGTCGAGCGGGTGGCGCGAGCAGTACTTC. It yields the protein CASSVSSGWREQYF.

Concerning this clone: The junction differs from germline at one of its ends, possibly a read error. CDR3: CASSHTGNVWF. In DNA form, the CDR3 reads TGTGCCAGCAGCCACACAGGGAACGTCTGGTTT. The chain couples TRBV3-1 (or the pseudogene TRBV3-2) to TRBJ1-6; possibly TRBD1 for D (6 bases). The CDR3 consists of 11 residues. The germline gives CDR1 LGHDT, CDR2 YNNKEL (reference sequence).

The CDR3 DNA reads as TGTGCCAGCAGCTTAACAGGGGGGACAGGTTTCTATGGCTACACCTTC. Protein sequence: CASSLTGGTGFYGYTF. The chain joins TRBV7-3 to TRBJ1-2; 8 nucleotides agree with TRBD1. Germline values: CDR1 SGHTA, CDR2 FQGTGA. The CDR3 loop spans 16 amino acids. After removal of 0 bases from V and 4 bases from J, the junction contained 7 bases not matched to a gene.

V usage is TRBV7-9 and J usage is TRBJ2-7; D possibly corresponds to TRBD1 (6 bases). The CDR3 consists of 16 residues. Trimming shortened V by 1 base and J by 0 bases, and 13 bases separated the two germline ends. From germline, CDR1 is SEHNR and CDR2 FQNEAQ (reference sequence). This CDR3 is CASSLGTVRFSYEQYF. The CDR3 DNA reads TGTGCCAGCAGCTTAGGGACAGTTAGATTCTCCTACGAGCAGTACTTC.

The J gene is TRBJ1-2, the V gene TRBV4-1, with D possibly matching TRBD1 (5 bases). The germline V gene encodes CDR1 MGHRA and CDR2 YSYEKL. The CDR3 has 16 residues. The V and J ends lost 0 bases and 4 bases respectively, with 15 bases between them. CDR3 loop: CASSQDPQGPGYGYTF. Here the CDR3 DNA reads TGCGCCAGCAGCCAAGACCCCCAGGGCCCGGGCTATGGCTACACCTTC.

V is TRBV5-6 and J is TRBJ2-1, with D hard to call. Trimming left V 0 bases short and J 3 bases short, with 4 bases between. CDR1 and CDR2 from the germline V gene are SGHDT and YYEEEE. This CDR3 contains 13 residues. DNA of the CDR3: TGTGCCAGCAGCTTGGTCCACTACAATGAGCAGTTCTTC. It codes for CASSLVHYNEQFF.

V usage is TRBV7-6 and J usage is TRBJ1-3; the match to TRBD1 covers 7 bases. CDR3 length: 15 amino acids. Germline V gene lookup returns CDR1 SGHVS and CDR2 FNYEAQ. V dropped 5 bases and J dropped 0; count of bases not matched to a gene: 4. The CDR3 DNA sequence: TGTGCCAGCAGCCCCTGGGACAGCTCTGGAAACACCATATATTTT. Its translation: CASSPWDSSGNTIYF.

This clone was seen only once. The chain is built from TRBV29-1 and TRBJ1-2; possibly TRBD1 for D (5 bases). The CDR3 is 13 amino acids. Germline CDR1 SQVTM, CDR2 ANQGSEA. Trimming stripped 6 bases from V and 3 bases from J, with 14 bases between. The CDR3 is CSVGGVRDYGYTF. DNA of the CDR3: TGCAGCGTGGGTGGTGTCAGGGACTATGGCTACACCTTC.

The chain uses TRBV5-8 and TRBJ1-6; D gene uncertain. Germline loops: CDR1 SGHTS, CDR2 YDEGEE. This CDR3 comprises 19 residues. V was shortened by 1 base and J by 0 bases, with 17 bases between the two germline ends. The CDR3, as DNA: TGTGCCAGCAGCTTGTGGGTGAGGGCGATGAGCTCCTATAATTCACCCCTCCACTTT. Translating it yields CASSLWVRAMSSYNSPLHF.

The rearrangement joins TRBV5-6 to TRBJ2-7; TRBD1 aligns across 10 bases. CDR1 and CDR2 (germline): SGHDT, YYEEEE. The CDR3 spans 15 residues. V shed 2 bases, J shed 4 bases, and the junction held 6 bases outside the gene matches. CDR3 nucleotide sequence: TGTGCCAGCAGCTTTATAGGGACAGGGGTATACGAGCAGTACTTC. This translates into CASSFIGTGVYEQYF.

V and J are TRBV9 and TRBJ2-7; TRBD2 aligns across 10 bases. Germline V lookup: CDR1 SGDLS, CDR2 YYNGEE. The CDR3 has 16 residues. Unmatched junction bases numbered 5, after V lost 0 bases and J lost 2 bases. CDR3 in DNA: TGTGCCAGCAGCGTAGGGGCTAGCGGGGGTACCTACGAGCAGTACTTC. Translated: CASSVGASGGTYEQYF.

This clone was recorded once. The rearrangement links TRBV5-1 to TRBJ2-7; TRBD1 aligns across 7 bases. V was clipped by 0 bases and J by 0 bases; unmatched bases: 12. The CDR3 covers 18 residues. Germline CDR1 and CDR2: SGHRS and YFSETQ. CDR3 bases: TGCGCCAGCAGCTTGGACCTACCGGGACAGATTATCTCCTACGAGCAGTACTTC. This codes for CASSLDLPGQIISYEQYF.

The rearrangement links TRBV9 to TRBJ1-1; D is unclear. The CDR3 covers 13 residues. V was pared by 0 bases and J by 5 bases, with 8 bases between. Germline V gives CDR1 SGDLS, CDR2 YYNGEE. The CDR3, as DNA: TGTGCCAGCAGCGTAGCACTTTGGACTGAAGCTTTCTTT. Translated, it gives CASSVALWTEAFF. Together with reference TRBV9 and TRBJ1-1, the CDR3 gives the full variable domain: DSGVTQTPKHLITATGQRVTLRCSPRSGDLSVYWYQQSLDQGLQFLIQYYNGEERAKGNILERFSAQQFPDLHSELNLSSLELGDSALYFCASSVALWTEAFFGQGTRLTVV.

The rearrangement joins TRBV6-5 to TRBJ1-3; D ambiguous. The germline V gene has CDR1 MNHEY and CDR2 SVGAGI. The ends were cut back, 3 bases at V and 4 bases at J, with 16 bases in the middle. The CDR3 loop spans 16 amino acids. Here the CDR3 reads CASSYEGHGFGNTIYF. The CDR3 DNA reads TGTGCCAGCAGTTATGAGGGCCACGGATTCGGAAACACCATATATTTT.

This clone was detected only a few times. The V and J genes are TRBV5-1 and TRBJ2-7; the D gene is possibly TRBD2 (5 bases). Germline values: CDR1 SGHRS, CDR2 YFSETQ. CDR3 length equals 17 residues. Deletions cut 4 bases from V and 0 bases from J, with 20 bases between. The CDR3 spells CASSPTSSSLHSYEQYF. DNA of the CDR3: TGCGCCAGCAGCCCGACCTCTTCTAGCCTACACTCCTACGAGCAGTACTTC.

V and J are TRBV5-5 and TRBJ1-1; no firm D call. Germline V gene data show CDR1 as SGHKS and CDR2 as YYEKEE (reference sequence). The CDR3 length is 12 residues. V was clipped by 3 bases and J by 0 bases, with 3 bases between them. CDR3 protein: CASSSMNTEAFF. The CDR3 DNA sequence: TGTGCCAGCAGCTCTATGAACACTGAAGCTTTCTTT.

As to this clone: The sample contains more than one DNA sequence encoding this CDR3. The CDR3 sequence: CASSTRSGELFF. The DNA of the CDR3 is TGTGCCAGTAGCACAAGGAGCGGGGAGCTGTTTTTT. This rearrangement joins TRBV11-3 to TRBJ2-2; D gene ambiguous. V dropped 9 bases and J dropped 7 bases, with 12 bases sitting between them. CDR1 and CDR2 from the germline V gene are SGHNT and YENEEA. The CDR3 length is 12 residues.

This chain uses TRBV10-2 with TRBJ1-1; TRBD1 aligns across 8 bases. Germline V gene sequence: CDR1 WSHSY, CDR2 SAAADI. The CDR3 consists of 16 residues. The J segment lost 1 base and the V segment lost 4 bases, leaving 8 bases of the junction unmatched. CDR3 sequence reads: CASSGTGGGRNTEAFF. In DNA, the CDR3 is TGCGCCAGCAGTGGAACAGGGGGGGGGCGGAACACTGAAGCTTTCTTT.

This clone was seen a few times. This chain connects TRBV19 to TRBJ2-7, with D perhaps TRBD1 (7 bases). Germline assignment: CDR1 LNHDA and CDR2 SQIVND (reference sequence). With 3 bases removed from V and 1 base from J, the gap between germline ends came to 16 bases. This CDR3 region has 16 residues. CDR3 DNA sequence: TGTGCCAGTAGTATCCAGGGGGGAGTGGGATCCTACGAGCAGTACTTC. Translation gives CASSIQGGVGSYEQYF.

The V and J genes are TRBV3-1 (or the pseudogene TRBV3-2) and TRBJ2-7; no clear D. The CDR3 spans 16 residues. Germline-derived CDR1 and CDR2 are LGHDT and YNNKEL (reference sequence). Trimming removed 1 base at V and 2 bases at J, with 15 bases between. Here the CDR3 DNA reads TGTGCCAGCAGCCAAGGAGCAGGATTACCCACCTACGAGCAGTACTTC. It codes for CASSQGAGLPTYEQYF.

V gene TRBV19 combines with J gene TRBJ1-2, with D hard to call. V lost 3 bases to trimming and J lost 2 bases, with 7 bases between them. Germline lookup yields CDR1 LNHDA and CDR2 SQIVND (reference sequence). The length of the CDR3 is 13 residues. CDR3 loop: CASSMKQNYGYTF. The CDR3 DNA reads TGTGCCAGTAGTATGAAACAGAACTATGGCTACACCTTC. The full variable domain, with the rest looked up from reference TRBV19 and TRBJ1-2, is DGGITQSPKYLFRKEGQNVTLSCEQNLNHDAMYWYRQDPGQGLRLIYYSQIVNDFQKGDIAEGYSVSREKKESFPLTVTSAQKNPTAFYLCASSMKQNYGYTFGSGTRLTVV.